Below are 30 T cell receptor beta chains sequenced from a single sample in a study of cytomegalovirus exposure and HLA in healthy donors. PCR primers comprised 60 Vbeta and 13 Jbeta primers. TCRdb's copy holds only in-frame clones and misses some; the assay was immunoSEQ multiplex PCR. The data show over 100,000 clones, about 83% seen once. Sequencing was done on a sample of PBMCs. Receptors were obtained from a woman in her 30s in good health and CMV-seronegative.

V is TRBV11-2 and J is TRBJ1-2; TRBD1 agrees at 9 bases. Looked up from germline, CDR1 is SGHAT and CDR2 is FQNNGV. This CDR3 has 17 residues. V trimming: 5 bases; J trimming: 6 bases; junction bases outside the gene matches: 16. The CDR3 bases are TGTGCCAGCAGCCATGGCACGGGACAGGGACTTAGTAATGGCTACACCTTC. The encoded protein is CASSHGTGQGLSNGYTF.

This chain uses TRBV15 with TRBJ2-7; 13 bases line up with TRBD2. CDR1 is LNHNV, CDR2 YYDKDF, per germline (reference sequence). This CDR3 region has 17 residues. V lost 1 base and J lost 5; bases outside the gene matches: 8. CDR3 sequence (DNA): TGTGCCACCAGCAGAGCTCTACTAGCGGGGGGGCGGGACGAGCAGTACTTC. Translating it yields CATSRALLAGGRDEQYF.

The chain employs TRBV19 and TRBJ1-5, with a possible D match to TRBD1 (5 bases). V was cut by 6 bases and J by 4 bases, with 16 bases left in between. Germline V gene lookup returns CDR1 LNHDA and CDR2 SQIVND (reference sequence). This CDR3 is built from 15 residues. The CDR3 here is CASSMGQGLNQPQHF. The CDR3 DNA follows: TGTGCCAGTAGCATGGGCCAGGGTCTTAATCAGCCCCAGCATTTT.

This chain joins TRBV4-1 and TRBJ2-7; D is perhaps TRBD2 (5 bases). The germline V gene encodes CDR1 MGHRA and CDR2 YSYEKL. The CDR3 has 13 residues. Deletions cut 0 bases from V and 7 bases from J, with 10 bases between. DNA for the CDR3: TGCGCCAGCAGCCAAGATTCTCCGGGGGAGCAGTACTTC. Its translation is CASSQDSPGEQYF.

The rearrangement links TRBV30 to TRBJ2-5; weak D call: TRBD1 (6 bases). This CDR3 is built from 13 residues. Trimming cost V 3 bases and J 0 bases, with 8 bases left between them. CDR1 GTSNPN and CDR2 SVGIG come from the germline V gene (reference sequence). The CDR3 reads CAWRGAYQETQYF. CDR3 nucleotide sequence: TGTGCCTGGAGGGGGGCGTACCAAGAGACCCAGTACTTC.

The CDR3 reads CASSLGAGSYEQYF. CDR3 coding DNA: TGTGCCAGCAGTTTAGGGGCAGGCTCCTACGAGCAGTACTTC. The V gene is TRBV27, the J gene TRBJ2-7; a possible D gene is TRBD1 (5 bases). Trimming removed 2 bases at V and 0 bases at J, with 8 bases between. The V gene's germline CDR1 is MNHEY and CDR2 SMNVEV (reference sequence). This CDR3 comprises 14 residues.

V gene TRBV11-3 combines with J gene TRBJ2-1; 13 bases are a match to TRBD2. The CDR3 spans 19 residues. The V gene end was trimmed by 0 bases and the J gene end by 5 bases; junction bases not matched to a gene: 10. Germline lookup yields CDR1 SGHNT and CDR2 YENEEA. Here the CDR3 DNA reads TGTGCCAGCAGCTTAGATCTGCCCGGACTAGCGGGGGCCCACAATGAGCAGTTCTTC. Translation gives CASSLDLPGLAGAHNEQFF. The full variable domain, completed using reference TRBV11-3 and TRBJ2-1, is EAGVVQSPRYKIIEKKQPVAFWCNPISGHNTLYWYLQNLGQGPELLIRYENEEAVDDSQLPKDRFSAERLKGVDSTLKIQPAELGDSAVYLCASSLDLPGLAGAHNEQFFGPGTRLTVL.

This chain links TRBV4-3 with TRBJ2-7; 9 nucleotides agree with TRBD2. V shed 0 bases and J 6 bases; nucleotides not matched to a gene: 6. The CDR3 loop spans 15 amino acids. Germline CDR1 and CDR2: LGHNA and YSLEER. The CDR3 coding sequence is TGCGCCAGCAGCCAAGAGGGTAGCGGGAGCCGCGAGCAGTACTTC. This gives the protein CASSQEGSGSREQYF.

The chain carries TRBV28 and TRBJ2-7; the D gene is possibly TRBD1 (6 bases). The germline V gene encodes CDR1 MDHEN and CDR2 SYDVKM. The CDR3 runs to 16 residues. Between the trimmed V and J ends, which lost 2 bases and 4 bases, there was a span of 18 bases. The CDR3 loop is CASSLPGQYALYEQYF. The CDR3 DNA reads as TGTGCCAGCAGTTTACCCGGACAGTATGCTCTTTACGAGCAGTACTTC.

The V call is TRBV27, the J call TRBJ2-7; 7 bases agree with TRBD1. V gave up 0 bases and J gave up 0 bases; unmatched junction bases: 2. From germline, CDR1 is MNHEY and CDR2 SMNVEV (reference sequence). This CDR3 is built from 15 residues. CDR3 in amino acids: CASSLSTGSSYEQYF. The CDR3 bases are TGTGCCAGCAGTTTATCGACAGGGAGCTCCTACGAGCAGTACTTC.

The CDR3 region has the DNA TGTGCCAGCTCACCCTTGGGACAGCGGGTTCATGGGGAGCAGTACTTC. It specifies CASSPLGQRVHGEQYF. V and J are TRBV18 and TRBJ2-7; D is possibly TRBD1 (7 bases). CDR1 KGHSH and CDR2 LQKENI come from the germline V gene. The CDR3 spans 16 residues. With 3 bases removed from V and 7 bases from J, the gap between germline ends came to 22 bases.

In its sample, this clone was seen a few times. The chain recombines TRBV7-2 with TRBJ1-2; no firm D call. The CDR3 runs to 14 residues. Germline V gene lookup returns CDR1 SGHTA and CDR2 FQGNSA. The V gene lost 2 bases and the J gene lost 2 bases, with 9 bases spanning the gap. CDR3 in DNA: TGTGCCAGCAGCTTATTGACTGAGAACTATGGCTACACCTTC. Amino acid sequence: CASSLLTENYGYTF.

This chain links TRBV4-1 with TRBJ1-2; no definite D call. In germline, CDR1 is MGHRA, CDR2 YSYEKL. V lost 1 base to trimming and J lost 0 bases, with 9 bases between them. CDR3 length: 15 residues. The CDR3 region has the DNA TGCGCCAGCAGCCAAGCATTTAGAGCTAACTATGGCTACACCTTC. Protein product: CASSQAFRANYGYTF.

The rearrangement uses TRBV27 and TRBJ2-1, with 9 bases lining up with TRBD2. This CDR3 is 18 amino acids long. Germline V gives CDR1 MNHEY, CDR2 SMNVEV (reference sequence). J gave up 2 bases and V 3 bases, and 11 bases lay outside the gene matches. The CDR3 loop reads CASSLSLYSGSPYNEQFF. The CDR3 DNA reads TGTGCCAGCAGTTTGTCCTTATATAGCGGGAGCCCCTACAATGAGCAGTTCTTC.

The chain combines TRBV4-1 with TRBJ1-2; D may be TRBD1 (5 bases). From germline, CDR1 is MGHRA and CDR2 YSYEKL. The length of the CDR3 is 15 residues. V was cut by 5 bases and J by 8 bases, with 21 bases left in between. CDR3 in DNA: TGCGCCAGCAGCTCCCCAGGGCTAATCCTCCGGGGCTACACCTTC. Amino acid sequence: CASSSPGLILRGYTF.

The genes are TRBV5-4 and TRBJ2-2, with 16 positions matching TRBD2. The germline V gene has CDR1 SGHNT and CDR2 YYREEE (reference sequence). V shed 3 bases and J 6 bases; nucleotides not matched to a gene: 2. This CDR3 comprises 16 residues. Written as DNA, the CDR3 is TGTGCCAGCAGCTCCGGGACTAGCGGGGGGGCCGGGGAGCTGTTTTTT. Amino acid sequence: CASSSGTSGGAGELFF.

This chain joins TRBV28 and TRBJ1-3, with 8 positions matching TRBD1. With V trimmed by 2 bases and J by 2 bases, 11 bases remained unmatched. Germline CDR1 is MDHEN and CDR2 is SYDVKM. The CDR3 has 18 residues. The CDR3 DNA reads as TGTGCCAGCAGTTTAGTTGGACAGGGTAGGGTGGCTGGAAACACCATATATTTT. Encoded protein: CASSLVGQGRVAGNTIYF. The entire variable domain, with the rest obtained from reference TRBV28 and TRBJ1-3, is as follows: DVKVTQSSRYLVKRTGEKVFLECVQDMDHENMFWYRQDPGLGLRLIYFSYDVKMKEKGDIPEGYSVSREKKERFSLILESASTNQTSMYLCASSLVGQGRVAGNTIYFGEGSWLTVV.

V and J are TRBV4-3 and TRBJ1-3, with D unresolved. Per the germline V gene, CDR1 is LGHNA and CDR2 is YSLEER. CDR3 length: 15 residues. Trimming took 0 bases from V and 0 from J, leaving 6 bases between them. In DNA form, the CDR3 reads TGCGCCAGCAGCCAAGATGAAGCCTCTGGAAACACCATATATTTT. Amino acid sequence: CASSQDEASGNTIYF.

This clone came up a few times. The chain joins TRBV6-5 to TRBJ1-5; tentative D call: TRBD1 (6 bases). The V end was cut by 6 bases, the J end by 2 bases, with 14 bases between. CDR1 and CDR2 from the germline V gene are MNHEY and SVGAGI. The CDR3 sequence is 15 residues long. CDR3: CASRMTGIGNQPQHF. CDR3 sequence (DNA): TGTGCCAGCAGGATGACAGGAATTGGCAATCAGCCCCAGCATTTT.

The chain uses TRBV25-1 and TRBJ2-7; 10 nucleotides align to TRBD2. Germline loops: CDR1 MGHDK, CDR2 SYGVNS. CDR3 size: 15 residues. The V gene end was trimmed by 2 bases and the J gene end by 4 bases; junction bases not matched to a gene: 5. CDR3 loop: CASSEGRTSGYEQYF. DNA of the CDR3: TGTGCCAGCAGTGAAGGTCGGACTAGCGGATACGAGCAGTACTTC.

This sequence joins TRBV6-5 and TRBJ1-1; D gene unclear. V lost 1 base to trimming and J lost 4 bases, with 10 bases between them. The germline gives CDR1 MNHEY, CDR2 SVGAGI. This CDR3 has 14 amino acids. The CDR3 nucleotides read TGTGCCAGCAGTTACTTCCCGGGAAGCACTGAAGCTTTCTTT. The encoded protein is CASSYFPGSTEAFF.

The chain couples TRBV7-9 to TRBJ1-6; TRBD1 aligns across 9 bases. V lost 1 base, J lost 1 base, and 5 bases stayed unmatched. Germline V gives CDR1 SEHNR, CDR2 FQNEAQ (reference sequence). The CDR3 totals 18 residues. CDR3 in amino acids: CASSLDRGRLSYNSPLHF. The CDR3, as DNA: TGTGCCAGCAGCTTAGACAGGGGGCGATTGTCCTATAATTCACCCCTCCACTTT.

The chain employs TRBV14 and TRBJ1-5, with a possible D match to TRBD1 (5 bases). V gave up 0 bases and J gave up 0 bases, with 24 bases separating them. CDR1 is SGHDN and CDR2 is FVKESK in the germline V gene. The CDR3 is 21 amino acids. The CDR3: CASSQDYGGVLRLDSNQPQHF. In nucleotides, the CDR3 is TGTGCCAGCAGCCAAGATTACGGAGGGGTACTAAGATTAGATAGCAATCAGCCCCAGCATTTT.

The rearrangement joins TRBV19 to TRBJ2-3; the D gene is possibly TRBD1 (6 bases). Deletions cut 3 bases from V and 1 base from J, with 11 bases between. This CDR3 has 15 residues. CDR1 and CDR2 from the germline V gene are LNHDA and SQIVND (reference sequence). The CDR3 DNA reads TGTGCCAGTAGTATCGGGACACAAGGCACAGATACGCAGTATTTT. Its translation: CASSIGTQGTDTQYF.

The chain is built from TRBV19 and TRBJ2-1; D might be TRBD1 (5 bases). The V end was cut by 6 bases, the J end by 5 bases, with 11 bases between. Germline V gene lookup returns CDR1 LNHDA and CDR2 SQIVND (reference sequence). This CDR3 comprises 13 residues. This CDR3 reads CASSFTGNNEQFF. The DNA for the CDR3 is TGTGCCAGTAGCTTCACAGGAAACAATGAGCAGTTCTTC.

The CDR3 protein is CASSESIPQYF. In DNA, the CDR3 is TGTGCCAGCAGTGAATCCATCCCCCAGTACTTC. The rearrangement links TRBV2 to TRBJ2-5; D is undetermined. The CDR3 consists of 11 residues. Germline assignment: CDR1 SNHLY and CDR2 FYNNEI. The ends were cut back, 2 bases at V and 9 bases at J, with 7 bases in the middle.

The V gene is TRBV28, the J gene TRBJ2-1; D perhaps matches TRBD2 (5 bases). The V gene's germline CDR1 is MDHEN and CDR2 SYDVKM. CDR3 length: 12 residues. V lost 6 bases, J lost 2 bases, and 5 bases lay in between. CDR3 loop: CASREAYNEQFF. In DNA, the CDR3 is TGTGCCAGCAGGGAGGCCTACAATGAGCAGTTCTTC.

The table lists this clone with a few counts. The gene calls are TRBV28 and TRBJ1-1; tentative D call: TRBD1 (6 bases). V was cut by 2 bases and J by 0 bases, with 13 bases left in between. This CDR3 is 16 amino acids long. Looked up from germline, CDR1 is MDHEN and CDR2 is SYDVKM. CDR3 protein: CASSLDFGDMNTEAFF. Here the CDR3 DNA reads TGTGCCAGCAGTTTAGATTTTGGGGACATGAACACTGAAGCTTTCTTT.

The chain carries TRBV5-4 and TRBJ2-5, with a tentative D call TRBD1 (6 bases). V was pared by 2 bases and J by 2 bases, with 10 bases between. The CDR3 extends over 14 amino acids. Germline lookup yields CDR1 SGHNT and CDR2 YYREEE (reference sequence). This CDR3 is CASSFGTWQETQYF. CDR3 DNA sequence: TGTGCCAGCAGCTTCGGGACATGGCAAGAGACCCAGTACTTC.

The chain has TRBV6-1 and TRBJ2-7; 8 bases agree with TRBD2. Germline CDR1 reads MNHNS; CDR2 reads SASEGT. CDR3 length: 14 residues. Trimming cost V 3 bases and J 6 bases; bases outside gene matches: 7. The CDR3 sequence is CASSDPGLGGEQYF. CDR3 coding DNA: TGTGCCAGCAGTGACCCGGGACTAGGGGGCGAGCAGTACTTC.